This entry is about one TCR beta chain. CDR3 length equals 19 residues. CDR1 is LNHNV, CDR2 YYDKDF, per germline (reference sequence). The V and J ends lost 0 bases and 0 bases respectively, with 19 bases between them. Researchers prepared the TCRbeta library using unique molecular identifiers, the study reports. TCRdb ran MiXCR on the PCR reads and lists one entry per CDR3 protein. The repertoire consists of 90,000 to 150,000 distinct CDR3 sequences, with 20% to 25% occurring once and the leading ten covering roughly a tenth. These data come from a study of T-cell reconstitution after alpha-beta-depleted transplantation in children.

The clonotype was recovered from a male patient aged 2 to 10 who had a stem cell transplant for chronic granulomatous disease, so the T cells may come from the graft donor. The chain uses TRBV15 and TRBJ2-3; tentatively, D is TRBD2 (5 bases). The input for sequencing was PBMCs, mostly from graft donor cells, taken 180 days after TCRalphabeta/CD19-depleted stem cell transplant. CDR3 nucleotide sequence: TGTGCCACCAGCAGAGATCCCGCTAGCAGATTTCCTAGCACAGATACGCAGTATTTT. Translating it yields CATSRDPASRFPSTDTQYF.